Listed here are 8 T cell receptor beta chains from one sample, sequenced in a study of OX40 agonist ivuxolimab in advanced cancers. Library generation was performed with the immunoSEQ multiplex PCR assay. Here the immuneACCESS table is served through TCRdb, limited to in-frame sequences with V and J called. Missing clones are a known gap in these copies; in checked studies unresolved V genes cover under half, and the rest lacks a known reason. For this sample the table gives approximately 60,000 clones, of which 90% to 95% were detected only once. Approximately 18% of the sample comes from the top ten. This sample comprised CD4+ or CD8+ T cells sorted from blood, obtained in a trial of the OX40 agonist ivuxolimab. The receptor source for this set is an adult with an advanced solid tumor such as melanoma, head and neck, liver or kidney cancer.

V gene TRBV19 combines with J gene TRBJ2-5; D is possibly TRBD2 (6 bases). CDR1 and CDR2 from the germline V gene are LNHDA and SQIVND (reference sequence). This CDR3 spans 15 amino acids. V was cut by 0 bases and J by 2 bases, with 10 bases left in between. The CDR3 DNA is TGTGCCAGTAGTATAGATGGGACTCGGCAAGAGACCCAGTACTTC. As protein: CASSIDGTRQETQYF.

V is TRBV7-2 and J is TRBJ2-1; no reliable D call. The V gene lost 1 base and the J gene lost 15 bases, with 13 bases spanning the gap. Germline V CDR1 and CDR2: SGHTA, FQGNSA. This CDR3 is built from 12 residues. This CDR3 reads CASSLVGSLWFF. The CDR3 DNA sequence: TGTGCCAGCAGCTTAGTGGGCAGTCTCTGGTTCTTC.

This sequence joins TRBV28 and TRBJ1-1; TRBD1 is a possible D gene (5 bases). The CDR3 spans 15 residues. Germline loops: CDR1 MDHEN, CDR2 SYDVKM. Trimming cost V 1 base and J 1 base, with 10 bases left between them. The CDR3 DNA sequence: TGTGCCAGCAGTTTATTGGGGGAACGGAACACTGAAGCTTTCTTT. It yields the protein CASSLLGERNTEAFF.

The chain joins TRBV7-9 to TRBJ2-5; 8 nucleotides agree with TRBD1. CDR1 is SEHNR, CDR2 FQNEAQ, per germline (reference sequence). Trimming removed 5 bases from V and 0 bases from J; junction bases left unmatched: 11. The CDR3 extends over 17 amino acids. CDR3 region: CASSLWTGPVNQETQYF. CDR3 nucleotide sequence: TGTGCCAGCAGCCTTTGGACAGGGCCAGTGAACCAAGAGACCCAGTACTTC.

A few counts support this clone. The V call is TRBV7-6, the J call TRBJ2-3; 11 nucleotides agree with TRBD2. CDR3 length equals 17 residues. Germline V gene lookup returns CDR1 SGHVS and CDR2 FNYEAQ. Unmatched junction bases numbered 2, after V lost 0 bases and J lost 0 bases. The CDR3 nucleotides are TGTGCCAGCAGCTTAGCGGGACTAGCGGTGAGCACAGATACGCAGTATTTT. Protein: CASSLAGLAVSTDTQYF. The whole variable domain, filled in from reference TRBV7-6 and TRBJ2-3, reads GAGVSQSPRYKVTKRGQDVALRCDPISGHVSLYWYRQALGQGPEFLTYFNYEAQQDKSGLPNDRFSAERPEGSISTLTIQRTEQRDSAMYRCASSLAGLAVSTDTQYFGPGTRLTVL.

CDR3 DNA: TGTGCCAGCAGCCCGACGCTACTAGGTCCCCAAGAGACCCAGTACTTC. Translating it yields CASSPTLLGPQETQYF. The rearrangement uses TRBV7-9 and TRBJ2-5; D perhaps matches TRBD2 (5 bases). The CDR3 sequence is 16 residues long. The ends were cut back, 5 bases at V and 1 base at J, with 17 bases in the middle. Germline V gene lookup returns CDR1 SEHNR and CDR2 FQNEAQ (reference sequence).

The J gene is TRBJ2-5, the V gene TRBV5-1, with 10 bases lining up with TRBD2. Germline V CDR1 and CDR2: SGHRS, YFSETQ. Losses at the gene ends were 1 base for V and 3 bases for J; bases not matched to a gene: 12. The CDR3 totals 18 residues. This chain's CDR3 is CASSLMQGRTSGKETQYF. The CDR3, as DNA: TGCGCCAGCAGCTTGATGCAGGGACGGACTAGCGGTAAAGAGACCCAGTACTTC. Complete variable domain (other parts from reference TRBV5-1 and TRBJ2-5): KAGVTQTPRYLIKTRGQQVTLSCSPISGHRSVSWYQQTPGQGLQFLFEYFSETQRNKGNFPGRFSGRQFSNSRSEMNVSTLELGDSALYLCASSLMQGRTSGKETQYFGPGTRLLVL.

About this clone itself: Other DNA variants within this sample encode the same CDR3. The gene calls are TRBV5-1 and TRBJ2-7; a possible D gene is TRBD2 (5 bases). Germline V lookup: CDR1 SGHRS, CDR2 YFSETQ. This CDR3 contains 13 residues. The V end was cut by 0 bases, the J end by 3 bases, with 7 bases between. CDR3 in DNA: TGCGCCAGCAGCTTGGCAGCGGACTACGAGCAGTACTTC. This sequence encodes CASSLAADYEQYF.